This T cell receptor beta chain was recorded in a study of blood T cell repertoires in COVID-19. On the study more broadly: Sites in the United States, Italy and Spain provided acute and convalescent COVID-19 samples.

Generated by immunoSEQ multiplex PCR, the TCRdb table keeps only in-frame clones and is missing some. Among roughly 190,000 clones, approximately 87% were seen once, and the ten largest hold over 3.5%. The CDR3 is 17 amino acids. From germline, CDR1 is LGHDT and CDR2 YNNKEL (reference sequence). V was clipped by 0 bases and J by 4 bases; unmatched bases: 8. This chain links TRBV3-1 (or the pseudogene TRBV3-2) with TRBJ1-2, with TRBD1 matching over 10 bases. Sequencing input: peripheral blood. This receptor was identified in a man aged 18 to 29 with active or convalescent COVID-19. CDR3 sequence: CASSQDVGTGVLYGYTF. The CDR3 DNA sequence: TGTGCCAGCAGCCAAGATGTGGGGACAGGGGTTCTCTATGGCTACACCTTC.